This T cell receptor (beta chain) was found in a study of T cell responses to AZD1222 COVID-19 vaccine. The study's findings and limits: Possibly, clonal diversity was underestimated; donors were largely white British and included more females. Baseline testing showed seropositivity in only 5 or 6 AZD1222 recipients. The reported proportion of spike-specific TCRs targeting unmutated variant regions was nearly half.

Turning to this clone: Antigen specificity is unknown.

Trimming took 4 bases from V and 4 from J; bases not matched to a gene: 15. The CDR3 consists of 17 residues. CDR1 is GTSNPN and CDR2 is SVGIG in the germline V gene (reference sequence). Sequencing used immunoSEQ multiplex PCR; TCRdb keeps in-frame clones, though not all of them. The sample has 150,000 to 200,000 clones, around 90% seen once; the top ten hold under 8%. The chain joins TRBV30 to TRBJ2-5, with 10 bases fitting TRBD1. The TCR originated in an adult in good health. Sequencing used peripheral blood, obtained on day 0 of AZD1222 vaccination. In nucleotides, the CDR3 is TGTGCCTGGAACCCGGACAGGGGGTCTGGTGTAGTAGAGACCCAGTACTTC. As protein: CAWNPDRGSGVVETQYF.